Here is one T cell receptor (beta chain) with its context. This clonotype was picked up a small number of times. The antigen it binds to is not known. Base quality data are lacking; no much larger clone is found one base away. The library was made by RACE. Sequencing used a NextSeq 500. Library preparation attached unique molecular identifiers to individual cDNA molecules for quantitative, reproducible TCR counting. Both TCR alpha and TCR beta chains were sequenced from each blood RNA sample. On the authors' methods: A median of around 100,000 TCRs per sample was observed, with a range of about 23,224 to 700,000. The Decombinator software suite was used to annotate the V, J and CDR3 of the TCR reads. For PS versus PT1 abundance plots, all samples were subsampled to the same number of TCRs (28,000). Expanded TCRs were defined as absent before sensitization and observed at least eight times at the 2-week time point. The public reads were reanalyzed by TCRdb: fastp trimming at Q25, MiXCR alignment, in-frame beta chains only. Every CDR3 protein is listed once, alongside the most common genes and DNA of its rows. The V and J calls here are based on TCRdb, not the publication. The table for this sample lists about 350,000 distinct CDR3 sequences; around 5.5% of them were counted only once. About 8.2% of the sample is held by the ten biggest clonotypes.

The time point label here, explained by the study, means: pre-sensitization, week 0. The treatment or condition label on this specimen signifies: therapeutic diphenylcyclopropenone sensitization with weekly scalp DPC. Blood at each patch-test visit was drawn before the patch test was applied. To be eligible, patients had to be aged 18 to 70, diagnosed with alopecia and judged suitable for DPC therapy, while pregnant patients were excluded. Total RNA was isolated from unfractionated whole blood collected in Tempus Blood RNA tubes. Taken from cysteine to phenylalanine, the CDR3 has 13 residues. Only the CDR3 part of the read is kept: 39 bases, read in frame from the first base. According to the germline V gene, CDR1 reads SGHTA and CDR2 reads FQGNSA. Trimming takes 6 bases from V and 2 bases from J, and the germline ends sit 10 bases apart. These data originate in a study of human T cells and chemical hapten exposure (dated by TCRdb to 2020 to 2022). About the full investigation: For sensitization, 2% DPC in acetone was applied to a roughly 2 cm by roughly 2 cm area of upper inner arm skin. The mostly female patient cohort included alopecia areata with under or over 50% scalp involvement, alopecia totalis and alopecia universalis. Weekly therapeutic DPC doses were additionally applied to the scalp of patients throughout the approximately 24-week study period. Libraries were combined into a pool for sequencing, and differences in TCR yield between samples came mainly from small differences in library volumes within the pool. Blood samples were taken from patients before sensitization (week 0) and then at 2, 6 and about 24 weeks after DPC sensitization. Patch tests used Finn chambers with 0.01% DPC on the upper back, scored after 6 days by International Contact Dermatitis Research Group standards. Under 30 alopecia patients gave blood for TCR sequencing at one to four time points (pre-sensitization, 2, 6 and 24 weeks). The study tracked peripheral blood TCR repertoire changes in vivo during primary and secondary sensitization to the hapten diphenylcyclopropenone (DPC) in alopecia patients. Overall study outcomes, separate from this receptor: Expanded TCRs formed significantly more large CDR3 similarity clusters than pre-sensitization or healthy control sets, consistent with antigen-driven responses. No change with DPC sensitization was found in the number of TCRs above 1 in 1000 frequency, and no evidence of global repertoire structure alterations was found. Repeated subsampling changed both the strength of the expansion versus patch-test correlation and the threshold at which the correlation became significant. The number of PT1 expanded TCRs positively correlated with patch test score, significant at thresholds 8, 16 and 32 but not 4. Alopecia, a presumed autoimmune disease, was present in all patients, so the immune response of the patients might differ from that of healthy individuals.

The sequence was collected from a woman aged 18-29 years with alopecia areata. Some clones in this sample may be carry-over from other donors' samples. The sample consisted of whole blood, taken in connection with sensitization to the hapten diphenylcyclopropenone (DPC). This chain joins TRBV7-2 to TRBJ2-5, with the D gene not clear enough to name. The DNA sequence is given as TGTGCCAGCAGTTACGTCGGGCAAGAGACCCAGTACTTC. Its protein reads: CASSYVGQETQYF.